These 28 T cell receptor beta chains originate from one sample sequenced in a study of T cell responses to AZD1222 COVID-19 vaccine. Profiled with immunoSEQ multiplex PCR; TCRdb holds only in-frame clones, not every one. The table has approximately 180,000 clones, approximately 92% seen once. Sequenced here: peripheral blood, sampled on day 0 of AZD1222 vaccination. These TCRs come from an adult in good health.

The chain has TRBV7-9 and TRBJ1-2; D unclear. The germline V and J ends were trimmed by 5 bases and 8 bases, with 12 bases remaining between them. The CDR3 runs 12 residues. In germline, CDR1 is SEHNR, CDR2 FQNEAQ (reference sequence). CDR3 coding DNA: TGTGCCAGCAGCCCGGGCGACTGGGGCTACACCTTC. Its translation: CASSPGDWGYTF.

This chain uses TRBV5-1 with TRBJ2-2, with D unclear. The CDR3 loop spans 14 amino acids. Germline CDR1 reads SGHRS; CDR2 reads YFSETQ. Trimming stripped 3 bases from V and 0 bases from J, with 6 bases between. As DNA, the CDR3 is TGCGCCAGCAGCTCAAGCGCGAACACCGGGGAGCTGTTTTTT. Its translation is CASSSSANTGELFF.

J is TRBJ1-5 and V is TRBV27, with D perhaps TRBD1 (5 bases). The CDR3 totals 14 residues. Per the germline V gene, CDR1 is MNHEY and CDR2 is SMNVEV (reference sequence). The V and J ends lost 2 bases and 3 bases respectively, with 8 bases between them. The CDR3 DNA follows: TGTGCCAGCAGTTTAGCAGGGATCAATCAGCCCCAGCATTTT. Its translation: CASSLAGINQPQHF.

J is TRBJ1-1 and V is TRBV6-5; 7 nucleotides align to TRBD1. This CDR3 has 13 amino acids. Germline-derived CDR1 and CDR2 are MNHEY and SVGAGI. The ends lost 8 bases at V and 5 bases at J; junction bases unmatched: 8. CDR3 bases: TGTGCCAGCCATATGACAGGGAGAACTGAAGCTTTCTTT. Encoded protein: CASHMTGRTEAFF.

V and J are TRBV25-1 and TRBJ1-1, with D unresolved. V lost 5 bases to trimming and J lost 4 bases, with 11 bases between them. This CDR3 comprises 13 residues. CDR1 is MGHDK and CDR2 is SYGVNS in the germline V gene. CDR3 DNA sequence: TGTGCCAGCAGTCCCCAAAGAAGCACTGAAGCTTTCTTT. Its protein is CASSPQRSTEAFF.

CDR3: CASNREGGSREKLFF. In nucleotides, the CDR3 is TGTGCCAGCAACCGAGAAGGGGGATCGCGGGAAAAACTGTTTTTT. This chain links TRBV6-5 with TRBJ1-4; a weak D match, TRBD1 (6 bases). CDR3 size: 15 residues. V dropped 7 bases and J dropped 8 bases, with 20 bases sitting between them. CDR1 is MNHEY and CDR2 is SVGAGI in the germline V gene.

The rearrangement joins TRBV6-1 to TRBJ1-4, with D uncertain. This CDR3 is 14 amino acids long. Germline V CDR1 and CDR2: MNHNS, SASEGT. Trimming removed 7 bases at V and 10 bases at J, with 19 bases between. The CDR3 DNA is TGTGCCAGCATTCCCGGGGTCGGGTTTGGAAAACTGTTTTTT. Amino acids: CASIPGVGFGKLFF.

The chain uses TRBV29-1 and TRBJ1-1; D gene ambiguous. The CDR3 extends over 12 amino acids. The V gene lost 3 bases and the J gene lost 3 bases, with 8 bases spanning the gap. CDR1 and CDR2 (germline): SQVTM, ANQGSEA. The CDR3: CSVEGWDTEAFF. The CDR3 nucleotides are TGCAGCGTTGAGGGGTGGGACACTGAAGCTTTCTTT.

This clone was picked up one time. The rearrangement links TRBV14 to TRBJ2-1; possibly TRBD2 for D (6 bases). CDR3 length: 14 residues. The germline CDR1 and CDR2 sequences are SGHDN and FVKESK. V was trimmed by 6 bases and J by 4 bases, leaving 13 bases between them. The CDR3 region has the DNA TGTGCCAGCAGAAGGGGACTGGGATACAATGAGCAGTTCTTC. Amino acid sequence: CASRRGLGYNEQFF.

This rearrangement joins TRBV4-2 to TRBJ1-5; 9 bases map to TRBD1. With V trimmed by 3 bases and J by 9 bases, 15 bases remained unmatched. Germline CDR1 is LGHNA and CDR2 is YNFKEQ. This CDR3 is 17 amino acids long. The CDR3 bases are TGTGCCAGCAGCCACCCACATCCGGGACAGGGCGGCATGCCCCAGCATTTT. It yields the protein CASSHPHPGQGGMPQHF.

The chain carries TRBV4-1 and TRBJ2-1; D remains unclear. The V end was cut by 1 base, the J end by 5 bases, with 15 bases between. CDR1 and CDR2 (germline): MGHRA, YSYEKL. This CDR3 contains 16 residues. CDR3 sequence reads: CASSQVLGQQHNEQFF. In DNA form, the CDR3 reads TGCGCCAGCAGCCAAGTATTAGGTCAGCAGCACAATGAGCAGTTCTTC.

The rearrangement joins TRBV4-2 to TRBJ2-7; no firm D call. V lost 1 base and J 5 bases, leaving 9 bases between the germline ends. Germline CDR1 and CDR2: LGHNA and YNFKEQ. The CDR3 runs to 13 residues. CDR3 DNA sequence: TGTGCCAGCAGCCAAGGCCCGGTAAACGAGCAGTACTTC. Amino acids: CASSQGPVNEQYF.

The chain links TRBV6-2 or TRBV6-3 to TRBJ1-1, with unresolved D. The CDR3 sequence is 13 residues long. Trimming left V 5 bases short and J 1 base short, with 8 bases between. CDR1 and CDR2 from the germline V gene are MNHEY and SVGEGT. The CDR3 loop is CASSRPANTEAFF. CDR3 coding DNA: TGTGCCAGCAGTCGGCCGGCGAACACTGAAGCTTTCTTT.

The V call is TRBV6-5, the J call TRBJ1-1; no clear D gene. V lost 0 bases to trimming and J lost 5 bases, with 13 bases between them. Germline V CDR1 and CDR2: MNHEY, SVGAGI. The CDR3 length is 15 residues. The CDR3 is CASSYSVLSKTEAFF. The CDR3 DNA follows: TGTGCCAGCAGTTACTCGGTTTTATCGAAGACTGAAGCTTTCTTT.

The chain uses TRBV6-2 or TRBV6-3 and TRBJ2-7; TRBD1 aligns across 10 bases. CDR3 size: 15 residues. Trimming took 6 bases from V and 0 from J; bases not matched to a gene: 5. CDR1 is MNHEY, CDR2 SVGEGT, per germline. CDR3 bases: TGTGCCAGCAGCGATGGGGACAGGGGCTCCTACGAGCAGTACGTC. This encodes CASSDGDRGSYEQYV.

The V and J genes are TRBV5-1 and TRBJ1-1; D not resolved. V was cut by 0 bases and J by 8 bases, with 11 bases left in between. Germline CDR1 reads SGHRS; CDR2 reads YFSETQ. CDR3 length: 13 amino acids. The CDR3 loop reads CASSLDYGVEAFF. The DNA of the CDR3 is TGCGCCAGCAGCTTGGATTATGGGGTGGAAGCTTTCTTT. The complete variable domain, with remaining parts taken from reference TRBV5-1 and TRBJ1-1, reads KAGVTQTPRYLIKTRGQQVTLSCSPISGHRSVSWYQQTPGQGLQFLFEYFSETQRNKGNFPGRFSGRQFSNSRSEMNVSTLELGDSALYLCASSLDYGVEAFFGQGTRLTVV.

The chain is built from TRBV4-2 and TRBJ1-1, with TRBD1 matching over 7 bases. The CDR3 is made up of 19 amino acids. Germline trimming cut 0 bases from V and 1 base from J; bases unmatched to any gene: 14. The V gene's germline CDR1 is LGHNA and CDR2 YNFKEQ. The CDR3 sequence: CASSQDLMPAGGPNTEAFF. The CDR3 DNA reads as TGTGCCAGCAGCCAAGATTTGATGCCGGCAGGGGGACCGAACACTGAAGCTTTCTTT.

The chain carries TRBV7-2 and TRBJ2-7, with TRBD1 matching 8 bases. After removal of 4 bases from V and 2 bases from J, the junction contained 7 bases not matched to a gene. CDR3 length: 15 amino acids. Per the germline V gene, CDR1 is SGHTA and CDR2 is FQGNSA. The chain's CDR3 is CASSYRTGRTYEQYF. The CDR3 nucleotides read TGTGCCAGCAGCTACCGGACAGGGAGAACCTACGAGCAGTACTTC.

The rearrangement uses TRBV5-4 and TRBJ2-3; 9 nucleotides line up with TRBD2. J lost 2 bases, V lost 4 bases, and 8 bases had no gene match. The CDR3 totals 16 residues. Germline V gene sequence: CDR1 SGHNT, CDR2 YYREEE (reference sequence). The CDR3 loop is CASSARLAAHTDTQYF. The CDR3 nucleotides are TGTGCCAGCAGCGCAAGACTAGCGGCACACACAGATACGCAGTATTTT.

The chain's CDR3 is CASSNRGPQYF. The CDR3 DNA reads TGTGCCAGCAGTAACAGGGGGCCCCAGTACTTC. This chain links TRBV27 with TRBJ2-5; TRBD1 matches at 9 bases. J gave up 9 bases and V 5 bases, and 1 base lay outside the gene matches. Per the germline V gene, CDR1 is MNHEY and CDR2 is SMNVEV (reference sequence). CDR3 size: 11 residues.

The rearrangement joins TRBV19 to TRBJ1-2, with 8 bases aligning to TRBD1. This CDR3 is 14 amino acids long. The V gene end was trimmed by 5 bases and the J gene end by 7 bases; junction bases not matched to a gene: 9. Germline loops: CDR1 LNHDA, CDR2 SQIVND (reference sequence). The CDR3 sequence is CASSPRTGMGGYTF. In nucleotides, the CDR3 is TGTGCCAGTAGTCCGAGGACAGGGATGGGTGGCTACACCTTC.

This chain connects TRBV11-3 to TRBJ1-3; D is undetermined. Germline lookup yields CDR1 SGHNT and CDR2 YENEEA. V lost 3 bases, J lost 4 bases, and 7 bases lay in between. The CDR3 covers 13 residues. For the CDR3, the DNA is TGTGCCAGCAGCTTTGGGCTAGGAAACACCATATATTTT. This sequence encodes CASSFGLGNTIYF.

This clone was seen a single time. J is TRBJ1-1 and V is TRBV3-1 (or the pseudogene TRBV3-2), with a weak D call TRBD1 (5 bases). V lost 6 bases, J lost 4 bases, and 12 bases lay in between. Germline values: CDR1 LGHDT, CDR2 YNNKEL (reference sequence). There are 13 residues in the CDR3. CDR3 loop: CASSRGRRTEAFF. The CDR3 DNA follows: TGTGCCAGCAGTCGGGGCCGTCGCACTGAAGCTTTCTTT.

The V and J genes are TRBV3-1 (or the pseudogene TRBV3-2) and TRBJ1-3; D may be TRBD1 (5 bases). Germline loops: CDR1 LGHDT, CDR2 YNNKEL (reference sequence). The ends were cut back, 4 bases at V and 0 bases at J, with 10 bases in the middle. The CDR3 spans 15 residues. Here the CDR3 DNA reads TGTGCCAGCAGCCTCCAGGGATACTCTGGAAACACCATATATTTT. This translates into CASSLQGYSGNTIYF.

The gene calls are TRBV18 and TRBJ2-3; TRBD1 is a possible D gene (6 bases). Germline CDR1 is KGHSH and CDR2 is LQKENI. The CDR3 extends over 14 amino acids. Trimming took off 4 bases at V and 5 bases at J, with 13 bases between the two ends. The CDR3 region is CASSQNQGRDTQYF. The CDR3 DNA is TGTGCCAGCTCACAGAATCAGGGGCGAGATACGCAGTATTTT. The full variable domain, completed using reference TRBV18 and TRBJ2-3, is NAGVMQNPRHLVRRRGQEARLRCSPMKGHSHVYWYRQLPEEGLKFMVYLQKENIIDESGMPKERFSAEFPKEGPSILRIQQVVRGDSAAYFCASSQNQGRDTQYFGPGTRLTVL.

This chain links TRBV19 with TRBJ1-2, with D unresolved. This CDR3 contains 12 residues. The V end lost 6 bases, the J end lost 4 bases, and 9 bases lay between the germline ends. Germline CDR1 reads LNHDA; CDR2 reads SQIVND (reference sequence). The CDR3 region has the DNA TGTGCCAGTAGGGGTGGTTCCTATGGCTACACCTTC. This sequence encodes CASRGGSYGYTF.

The V call is TRBV4-2, the J call TRBJ1-2; maybe TRBD1 (5 bases). This CDR3 contains 14 residues. CDR1 is LGHNA and CDR2 is YNFKEQ in the germline V gene. Trimming took 0 bases from V and 10 from J, leaving 15 bases between them. The CDR3 DNA sequence: TGTGCCAGCAGCCAAGAGCGAGAAGGGACGGACTACACCTTC. It translates to CASSQEREGTDYTF.

The chain uses TRBV6-2 or TRBV6-3 and TRBJ1-5; 7 bases fit TRBD1. The V gene's germline CDR1 is MNHEY and CDR2 SVGEGT. V shed 0 bases and J 7 bases; nucleotides not matched to a gene: 6. The length of the CDR3 is 15 residues. The CDR3 sequence is CASSYSAGGVQPQHF. The CDR3 nucleotides read TGTGCCAGCAGTTACTCGGCAGGGGGGGTCCAGCCCCAGCATTTT.